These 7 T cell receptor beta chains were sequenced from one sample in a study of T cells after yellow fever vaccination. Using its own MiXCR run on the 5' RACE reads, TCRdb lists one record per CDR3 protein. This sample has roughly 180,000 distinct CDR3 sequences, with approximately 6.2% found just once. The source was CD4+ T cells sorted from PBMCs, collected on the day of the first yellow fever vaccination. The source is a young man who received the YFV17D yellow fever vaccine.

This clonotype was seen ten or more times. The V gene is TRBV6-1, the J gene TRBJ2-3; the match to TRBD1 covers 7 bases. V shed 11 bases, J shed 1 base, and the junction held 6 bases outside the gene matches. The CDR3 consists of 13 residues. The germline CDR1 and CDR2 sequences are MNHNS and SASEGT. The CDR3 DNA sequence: TGTGCCGTTAGGACAGGAGGCACAGATACGCAGTATTTT. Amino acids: CAVRTGGTDTQYF.

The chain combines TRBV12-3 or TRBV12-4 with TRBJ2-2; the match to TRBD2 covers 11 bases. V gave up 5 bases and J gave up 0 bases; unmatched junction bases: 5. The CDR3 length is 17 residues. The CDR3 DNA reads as TGTGCCAGCAGTCCAACACTAGCGGGGGCGAACACCGGGGAGCTGTTTTTT. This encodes CASSPTLAGANTGELFF.

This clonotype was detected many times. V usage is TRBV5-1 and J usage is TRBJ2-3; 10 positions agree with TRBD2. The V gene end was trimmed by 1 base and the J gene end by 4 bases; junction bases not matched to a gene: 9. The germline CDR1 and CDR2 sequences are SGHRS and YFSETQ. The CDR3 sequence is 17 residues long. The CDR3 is CASSLSASGGSPDTQYF. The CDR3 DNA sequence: TGCGCCAGCAGCTTGAGCGCTAGCGGGGGTTCTCCAGATACGCAGTATTTT.

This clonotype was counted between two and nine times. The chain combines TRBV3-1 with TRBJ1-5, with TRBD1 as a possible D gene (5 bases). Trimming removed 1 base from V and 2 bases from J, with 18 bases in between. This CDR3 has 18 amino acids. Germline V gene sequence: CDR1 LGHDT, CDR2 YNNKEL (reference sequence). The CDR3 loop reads CASSQGSLGTTGNQPQHF. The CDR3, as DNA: TGTGCCAGCAGCCAAGGTTCCTTAGGGACCACCGGCAATCAGCCCCAGCATTTT.

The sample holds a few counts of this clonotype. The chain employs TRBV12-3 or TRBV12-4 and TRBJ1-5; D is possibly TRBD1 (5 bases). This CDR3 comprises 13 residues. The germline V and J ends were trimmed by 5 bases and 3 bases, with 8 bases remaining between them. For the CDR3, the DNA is TGTGCCAGCAGTCGACAGTTCAATCAGCCCCAGCATTTT. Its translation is CASSRQFNQPQHF.

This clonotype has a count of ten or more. The CDR3 loop reads CASSEQGARNTGELFF. As DNA, the CDR3 is TGTGCCAGCAGTGAACAGGGGGCGCGCAACACCGGGGAGCTGTTTTTT. The V call is TRBV6-4, the J call TRBJ2-2; 9 bases map to TRBD1. The CDR3 has 16 amino acids. The V gene end was trimmed by 3 bases and the J gene end by 2 bases; junction bases not matched to a gene: 4. Germline values: CDR1 MRHNA, CDR2 SNTAGT.

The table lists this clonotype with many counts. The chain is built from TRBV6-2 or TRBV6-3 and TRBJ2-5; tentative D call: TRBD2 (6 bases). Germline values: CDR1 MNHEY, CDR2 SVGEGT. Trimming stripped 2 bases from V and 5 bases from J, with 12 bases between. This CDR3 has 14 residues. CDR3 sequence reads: CASSYAGRWETQYF. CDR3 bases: TGTGCCAGCAGTTACGCGGGGAGGTGGGAGACCCAGTACTTC.